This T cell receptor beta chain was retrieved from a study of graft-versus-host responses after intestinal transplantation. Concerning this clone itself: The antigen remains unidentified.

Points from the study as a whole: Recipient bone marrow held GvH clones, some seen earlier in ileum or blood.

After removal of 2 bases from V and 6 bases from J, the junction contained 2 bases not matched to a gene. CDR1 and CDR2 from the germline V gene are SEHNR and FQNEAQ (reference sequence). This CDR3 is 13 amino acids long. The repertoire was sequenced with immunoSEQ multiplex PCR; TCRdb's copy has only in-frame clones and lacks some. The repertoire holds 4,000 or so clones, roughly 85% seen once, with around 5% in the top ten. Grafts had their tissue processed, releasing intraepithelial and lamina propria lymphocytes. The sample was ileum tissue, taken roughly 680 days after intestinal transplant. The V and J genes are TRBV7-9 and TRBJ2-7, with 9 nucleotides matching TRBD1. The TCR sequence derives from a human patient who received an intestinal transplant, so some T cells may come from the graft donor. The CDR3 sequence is CASSLTTGGEQYF. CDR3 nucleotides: TGTGCCAGCAGCTTAACGACAGGGGGCGAGCAGTACTTC.